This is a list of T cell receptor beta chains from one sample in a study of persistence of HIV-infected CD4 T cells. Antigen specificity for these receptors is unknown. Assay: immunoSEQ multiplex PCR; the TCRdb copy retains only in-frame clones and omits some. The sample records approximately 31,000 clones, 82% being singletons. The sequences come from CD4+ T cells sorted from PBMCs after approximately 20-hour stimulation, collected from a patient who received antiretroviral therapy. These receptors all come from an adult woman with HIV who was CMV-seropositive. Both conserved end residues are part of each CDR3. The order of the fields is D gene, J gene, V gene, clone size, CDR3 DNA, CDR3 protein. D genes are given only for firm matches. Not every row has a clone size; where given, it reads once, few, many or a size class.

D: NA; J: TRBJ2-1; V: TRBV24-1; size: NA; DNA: TGTGCCACCAGTGCCGAGAGGGGCGAGCAGTTCTTC; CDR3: CATSAERGEQFF
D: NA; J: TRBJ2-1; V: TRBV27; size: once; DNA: TGTGCCAGCAGTTTTCCCGGACTATCGGGGAATGAGCAGTTCTTC; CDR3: CASSFPGLSGNEQFF
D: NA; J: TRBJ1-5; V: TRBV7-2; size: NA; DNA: TGTGCCAGCAGTCGTACAGGGAATCGAGGTCAGCCCCAGCATTTT; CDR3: CASSRTGNRGQPQHF
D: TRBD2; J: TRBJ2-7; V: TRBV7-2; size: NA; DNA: TGTGCCACCGCGACTAGCGGGGGCTTTAAGCAGTACTTC; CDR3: CATATSGGFKQYF
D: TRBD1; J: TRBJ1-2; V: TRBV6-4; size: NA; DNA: TGTGCCAGCAGTGACCAGGGGGCAGGTGGCTACACCTTC; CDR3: CASSDQGAGGYTF
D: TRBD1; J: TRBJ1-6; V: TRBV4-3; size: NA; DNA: TGCGCCAGCAGCCGTAGGACAGGGGGCCCTGGTTCACCCCTCCACTTT; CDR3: CASSRRTGGPGSPLHF
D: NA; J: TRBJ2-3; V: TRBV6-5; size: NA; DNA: TGTGCCAGCAGTTACTCCCGGGGGAGGACAGATACGCAGTATTTT; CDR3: CASSYSRGRTDTQYF
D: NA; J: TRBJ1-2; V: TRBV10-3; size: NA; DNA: TGTGCCATACAACGCGCCGGGACCCTCTATGGCTACACCTTC; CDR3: CAIQRAGTLYGYTF
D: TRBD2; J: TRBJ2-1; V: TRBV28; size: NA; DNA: TGTGCCAGCAGTTTACTAGCGGGAGGGTACAATGAGCAGTTCTTC; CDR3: CASSLLAGGYNEQFF
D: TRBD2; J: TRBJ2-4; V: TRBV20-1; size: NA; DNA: TGCAGTGGTAGTCCAGCGGGAGCGTTAGGGGCCAAAAACATTCAGTACTTC; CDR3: CSGSPAGALGAKNIQYF
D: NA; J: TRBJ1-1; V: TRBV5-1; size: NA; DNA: TGCGCCAGCAGGGAGACAGGGAACACTGAAGCTTTCTTT; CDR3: CASRETGNTEAFF
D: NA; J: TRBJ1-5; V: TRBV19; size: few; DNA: TGTGCCAGCACCCGCGGCGGGCCCCAGCATTTT; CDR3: CASTRGGPQHF
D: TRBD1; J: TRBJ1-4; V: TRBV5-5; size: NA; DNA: TGTGCCAGCACCACTCGGACAGGGGAGAAAAAACTGTTTTTT; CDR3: CASTTRTGEKKLFF
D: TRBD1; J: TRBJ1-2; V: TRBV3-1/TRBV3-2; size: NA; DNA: TGTGCCAGCAGCCAAGTCAGGGGGAAGGATGGCTACACCTTC; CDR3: CASSQVRGKDGYTF
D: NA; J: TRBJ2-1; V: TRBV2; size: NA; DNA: TGTGCCAGCACCCCGGGATCTCTCGGGGGTAATGAGCAGTTCTTC; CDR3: CASTPGSLGGNEQFF